This TCR beta chain came from a study of PD-1 blockade in classical Hodgkin lymphoma. Profiling relied on immunoSEQ multiplex PCR, and the TCRdb table lists in-frame clones only, not all of them. The repertoire holds just over 14,000 clones, roughly nine tenths seen once, with about 6% in the top ten. CDR1 is SEHNR and CDR2 is FQNEAQ in the germline V gene (reference sequence). The CDR3 is made up of 17 amino acids. The V and J ends lost 4 bases and 1 base respectively, with 17 bases between them. Time point here: newly diagnosed, previously untreated cHL patient sample. Thawed PBMCs were subjected to magnetic negative selection, which yielded isolated CD8+ T cells.

The sequencing sample was made of CD8+ T cells from blood. The rearrangement links TRBV7-9 to TRBJ2-4, with D perhaps TRBD1 (6 bases). The sequence derives from a human donor with classical Hodgkin lymphoma. The CDR3, as DNA: TGTGCCAGCAGCTCGAACCCCCTACAGGGTGCCAAAAACATTCAGTACTTC. Amino acid sequence: CASSSNPLQGAKNIQYF.